Following are 31 T cell receptor beta chains from one sample sequenced in a study of Tregs in tolerant kidney transplant recipients. Produced via immunoSEQ multiplex PCR; TCRdb's table is partial and in-frame only. There are fewer than 40,000 clones in the sample, with 6.5% to 8% held by the top ten. This material consisted of CD8+ T cells from blood, taken before the transplant. Receptors originate from a human donor who received a combined kidney and bone marrow transplant.

A word on this clone: The read halts 3 residues ahead of the CDR3 end, with the missing end drawn from the germline J gene. The rearrangement links TRBV6-1 to TRBJ1-2; no definite D call. V lost 2 bases and J lost 3, with 13 bases in between. CDR1 and CDR2 from the germline V gene are MNHNS and SASEGT. The CDR3 sequence is 15 residues long. The CDR3 DNA, read in part, is TGTGCCAGCAGTGAAATGGTTCCAGAAGACTATGGC. This gives the protein CASSEMVPEDYG. The CDR3 reads in full as CASSEMVPEDYGYTF.

Note on this clone: The missing CDR3 end, 3 residues past where the read stops, is filled in from the germline J gene. The V and J genes are TRBV5-1 and TRBJ2-1; 15 bases align to TRBD2. V lost 9 bases to trimming and J lost 2 bases; unmatched junction nucleotides: 6. The germline V gene has CDR1 SGHRS and CDR2 YFSETQ. The CDR3 is 16 amino acids. The CDR3: CATSGLAGGTYNEQFF. The CDR3 DNA, read in part, is TGCGCCACCTCGGGACTAGCGGGGGGCACCTACAATGAG.

In regard to this clone: The read gets to within 3 residues of the CDR3 end, and the germline J gene fills in the rest. The chain links TRBV19 to TRBJ1-4, with D maybe TRBD1 (6 bases). The CDR3 runs to 16 residues. Trimming shortened V by 1 base and J by 8 bases, and 17 bases separated the two germline ends. Germline V gives CDR1 LNHDA, CDR2 SQIVND (reference sequence). Incomplete CDR3 DNA: TGTGCCAGTAGTATAGGTTTCGCCTCCAGGGGAGAAAAA. This encodes CASSIGFASRGEK. The CDR3 as a whole reads CASSIGFASRGEKLFF. The full variable domain, completed using reference TRBV19 and TRBJ1-4, is DGGITQSPKYLFRKEGQNVTLSCEQNLNHDAMYWYRQDPGQGLRLIYYSQIVNDFQKGDIAEGYSVSREKKESFPLTVTSAQKNPTAFYLCASSIGFASRGEKLFFGSGTQLSVL.

About this clone: The read ends 3 residues early relative to the CDR3; the germline J gene fills the gap. V is TRBV6-1 and J is TRBJ1-2; 7 bases align to TRBD1. V trimming: 2 bases; J trimming: 5 bases; junction bases outside the gene matches: 5. The CDR3 runs to 14 residues. CDR1 MNHNS and CDR2 SASEGT come from the germline V gene. CDR3 DNA (partial): TGTGCCAGCAGTGAACTGGCAGGGGGATATGGC. Translation gives CASSELAGGYG. The entire CDR3 protein is CASSELAGGYGYTF.

Comment on this clone: Coverage ceases 3 residues before the CDR3 finishes, and the germline J gene fills in the end. The gene calls are TRBV6-4 and TRBJ1-4, with D possibly matching TRBD1 (6 bases). This CDR3 contains 13 residues. V was pared by 5 bases and J by 8 bases, with 12 bases between. Germline V gene sequence: CDR1 MRHNA, CDR2 SNTAGT. The CDR3 region is CASSHRVGEKLFF. Incomplete CDR3 DNA: TGTGCCAGCAGTCACAGGGTCGGCGAAAAA.

As regards this clone: The read terminates 3 residues before the CDR3 end, so the remaining end is supplied by the germline J gene. J is TRBJ1-1 and V is TRBV5-1; D uncertain. The CDR3 length is 14 residues. Germline values: CDR1 SGHRS, CDR2 YFSETQ. V was cut by 4 bases and J by 1 base, with 11 bases left in between. The part of the CDR3 DNA that was read is TGCGCCAGCAGCCCACGAACAGAGAACACTGAA. It yields the protein CASSPRTENTE. The CDR3 as a whole reads CASSPRTENTEAFF. Supplemented by reference TRBV5-1 and TRBJ1-1, the full variable domain reads KAGVTQTPRYLIKTRGQQVTLSCSPISGHRSVSWYQQTPGQGLQFLFEYFSETQRNKGNFPGRFSGRQFSNSRSEMNVSTLELGDSALYLCASSPRTENTEAFFGQGTRLTVV.

With regard to this clone: The read halts 3 residues ahead of the CDR3 end, with the missing end drawn from the germline J gene. The chain uses TRBV19 and TRBJ2-7; TRBD1 agrees at 7 bases. Germline values: CDR1 LNHDA, CDR2 SQIVND (reference sequence). The CDR3 consists of 14 residues. With 4 bases clipped from V and 1 base from J, the junction kept 4 bases outside the gene matches. The DNA read from the CDR3 is TGTGCCAGTAGTACCCACAGGGGATCCTACGAG. It encodes CASSTHRGSYE. The whole CDR3 region reads CASSTHRGSYEQYF.

Regarding this clone: The CDR3 end is not reached by the read, which stops 3 residues before it; the germline J gene fills it in. This chain joins TRBV13 and TRBJ2-5; 12 bases are shared with TRBD2. The CDR3 totals 16 residues. Trimming took 5 bases from V and 2 from J; bases not matched to a gene: 6. Germline V CDR1 and CDR2: PRHDT, FYEKMQ (reference sequence). The CDR3 sequence: CASSQRLAGEQETQYF. The part of the CDR3 DNA that was read is TGTGCCAGCAGCCAACGACTAGCGGGGGAACAAGAGACC.

Note on this clone: The CDR3 end falls 3 residues outside the read, so it is completed with the germline J gene. The V and J genes are TRBV6-2 or TRBV6-3 and TRBJ2-1; D not certain. Trimming shortened V by 6 bases and J by 4 bases, and 7 bases separated the two germline ends. Per germline, CDR1 MNHEY and CDR2 SVGEGT. The CDR3 loop spans 12 amino acids. The sequenced part of the CDR3 DNA is TGTGCCAGCAGCCCCGGTTACAATGAG. It yields the protein CASSPGYNE. The entire CDR3 reads CASSPGYNEQFF.

In regard to this clone: At one of its ends the junction is not consistent with the germline gene, which may arise from a read error. The read finishes 3 residues shy of the CDR3 end, and the germline J gene is used to complete it. The rearrangement uses TRBV4-1 and TRBJ1-5; D is perhaps TRBD1 (6 bases). The CDR3 has 14 residues. From germline, CDR1 is MGHRA and CDR2 YSYEKL. CDR3 sequence reads: CTSSRTGHNQPQHF. The CDR3 DNA, read in part, is TGCACCAGCAGCCGAACAGGGCACAATCAGCCC.

Partial CDR3 DNA: TGTGCCAGCAGCTTAGACGGTAGCAATCAGCCC. It specifies CASSLDGSNQP. The full CDR3 protein reads CASSLDGSNQPQHF. The chain uses TRBV7-9 and TRBJ1-5; D is unresolved. The observed sequence ends 3 residues before the CDR3 terminus, with the missing tail filled in from the germline J gene. The V gene's germline CDR1 is SEHNR and CDR2 FQNEAQ (reference sequence). The CDR3 runs 14 residues. V lost 1 base to trimming and J lost 0 bases, with 4 bases between them.

On this clone itself: Read data end 3 residues before the CDR3 end; the end is taken from the germline J gene. The chain is built from TRBV6-1 and TRBJ1-3; no clear D gene. Germline CDR1 MNHNS, CDR2 SASEGT. Trimming left V 1 base short and J 0 bases short, with 7 bases between. CDR3 length equals 15 residues. CDR3 region: CASSEGVDSGNTIYF. The sequenced CDR3 bases are TGTGCCAGCAGTGAAGGCGTAGACTCTGGAAACACC.

Concerning this clone itself: The read falls 3 residues short of the CDR3 end, and the missing part is taken from the germline J gene. The chain recombines TRBV7-6 with TRBJ2-1; 9 bases are a match to TRBD2. This CDR3 contains 16 residues. The junction had 4 bases not matched to a gene; V was cut back by 4 bases and J by 0 bases. Germline V gene sequence: CDR1 SGHVS, CDR2 FNYEAQ. Here the CDR3 reads CASSSHSGSSYNEQFF. The CDR3 bases that were read are TGTGCCAGCAGCTCCCATAGCGGGAGCTCCTACAATGAG.

Note on this clone: The observed sequence ends 3 residues before the CDR3 terminus, with the missing tail filled in from the germline J gene. The V and J genes are TRBV18 and TRBJ2-7, with D possibly being TRBD2 (6 bases). Germline CDR1 KGHSH, CDR2 LQKENI. The CDR3 has 17 residues. V lost 2 bases and J 0 bases, leaving 17 bases between the germline ends. The DNA read from the CDR3 is TGTGCCAGCTCACCATCCCCCCTAGCGTACAGCTCCTACGAG. This translates into CASSPSPLAYSSYE. The entire CDR3 protein reads CASSPSPLAYSSYEQYF.

About this clone itself: Read coverage stops 3 residues before the CDR3 terminus; the germline J gene supplies the remainder. This rearrangement joins TRBV11-2 to TRBJ2-1; tentative D call: TRBD1 (6 bases). The CDR3 is made up of 15 amino acids. Trimming pared 0 bases from V and 5 bases from J, leaving 11 bases between. Germline CDR1 SGHAT, CDR2 FQNNGV. CDR3: CASSLEQGWNNEQFF. The CDR3 bases that were read are TGTGCCAGCAGCTTAGAACAGGGTTGGAACAATGAG.

The CDR3 is CASSLGHSLGDTQYF. The CDR3 DNA, read in part, is TGCGCCAGCAGCTTGGGACACTCCCTCGGTGATACG. V is TRBV5-1 and J is TRBJ2-3; D gene ambiguous. The observed sequence ends 3 residues before the CDR3 terminus, with the missing tail filled in from the germline J gene. The V end was cut by 0 bases, the J end by 6 bases, with 14 bases between. Germline V lookup: CDR1 SGHRS, CDR2 YFSETQ. The CDR3 is 15 amino acids.

For this clone: The CDR3 goes on 3 residues after the read ends, and that part is filled in from the germline J gene. The chain joins TRBV5-1 to TRBJ1-2; TRBD1 matches 7 bases. CDR3 length: 15 amino acids. Germline V CDR1 and CDR2: SGHRS, YFSETQ. The V segment lost 0 bases and the J segment 3 bases; nucleotides outside the gene matches: 5. Partial CDR3 DNA: TGCGCCAGCAGCTTGGGCACAGGGGAAGACTATGGC. This translates into CASSLGTGEDYG. The entire CDR3 protein reads CASSLGTGEDYGYTF. The complete variable domain, with remaining parts taken from reference TRBV5-1 and TRBJ1-2, reads KAGVTQTPRYLIKTRGQQVTLSCSPISGHRSVSWYQQTPGQGLQFLFEYFSETQRNKGNFPGRFSGRQFSNSRSEMNVSTLELGDSALYLCASSLGTGEDYGYTFGSGTRLTVV.

A remark on this clone: The read ends 3 residues shy of where the CDR3 ends; the end is completed using the germline J gene. The chain uses TRBV7-6 and TRBJ2-1; TRBD1 matches 7 bases. Trimming removed 4 bases from V and 3 bases from J; junction bases left unmatched: 6. Germline loops: CDR1 SGHVS, CDR2 FNYEAQ. CDR3 length: 15 amino acids. The CDR3 DNA, read in part, is TGTGCCAGCAGCTCGGCCGGGACAGTCTACAATGAG. It translates to CASSSAGTVYNE. The complete CDR3 protein is CASSSAGTVYNEQFF. The whole variable domain, filled in from reference TRBV7-6 and TRBJ2-1, reads GAGVSQSPRYKVTKRGQDVALRCDPISGHVSLYWYRQALGQGPEFLTYFNYEAQQDKSGLPNDRFSAERPEGSISTLTIQRTEQRDSAMYRCASSSAGTVYNEQFFGPGTRLTVL.

Worth noting for this clone: The read comes to an end 3 residues before the CDR3 does, leaving the germline J gene to fill in the end. The chain has TRBV10-2 and TRBJ1-1, with D perhaps matching TRBD1 (5 bases). Germline CDR1 is WSHSY and CDR2 is SAAADI. The ends were cut back, 3 bases at V and 5 bases at J, with 10 bases in the middle. The CDR3 consists of 13 residues. The covered CDR3 bases are TGCGCCAGCAGTGATTCCAGGGTAACTGAA. It encodes CASSDSRVTE. The full CDR3 protein is CASSDSRVTEAFF.

In the case of this clone: The read halts 3 residues ahead of the CDR3 end, with the missing end drawn from the germline J gene. The rearrangement joins TRBV2 to TRBJ2-3; TRBD2 is a possible D gene (7 bases). The CDR3 has 18 amino acids. Trimming shortened V by 4 bases and J by 2 bases, and 22 bases separated the two germline ends. Germline lookup yields CDR1 SNHLY and CDR2 FYNNEI. CDR3: CASSGTPSGRGLTDTQYF. CDR3 bases read: TGTGCCAGCAGTGGAACTCCCTCCGGGCGGGGGCTCACAGATACG.

As concerns this clone: The CDR3 goes on 3 residues after the read ends, and that part is filled in from the germline J gene. The V call is TRBV10-3, the J call TRBJ2-5; D may be TRBD2 (5 bases). The length of the CDR3 is 15 residues. The V gene lost 6 bases and the J gene lost 0 bases, with 14 bases spanning the gap. Germline V lookup: CDR1 ENHRY, CDR2 SYGVKD. Incomplete CDR3 DNA: TGTGCCATCAGCGGCCCCGGGGAATACCAAGAGACC. It codes for CAISGPGEYQET. The whole CDR3 reads CAISGPGEYQETQYF.

Regarding this clone: Read data end 3 residues before the CDR3 end; the end is taken from the germline J gene. The V call is TRBV2, the J call TRBJ2-7, with 10 bases matching TRBD1. The CDR3 is 17 residues long. The V and J ends lost 0 bases and 5 bases, in that order; junction bases with no gene match: 10. Germline values: CDR1 SNHLY, CDR2 FYNNEI. The CDR3 bases that were read are TGTGCCAGCAGTGAAGCTGGGGTCGGGACAGGGGCGGACGAG. Translation gives CASSEAGVGTGADE. The whole CDR3 reads CASSEAGVGTGADEQYF. Variable domain in full (rest from reference TRBV2 and TRBJ2-7): EPEVTQTPSHQVTQMGQEVILRCVPISNHLYFYWYRQILGQKVEFLVSFYNNEISEKSEIFDDQFSVERPDGSNFTLKIRSTKLEDSAMYFCASSEAGVGTGADEQYFGPGTRLTVT.

Details on this clone: With the read ending 3 residues before the CDR3 end, the germline J gene is used to fill in that end. J is TRBJ2-1 and V is TRBV2; 8 bases map to TRBD2. Germline V gene sequence: CDR1 SNHLY, CDR2 FYNNEI. The CDR3 has 17 residues. V lost 3 bases to trimming and J lost 2 bases; unmatched junction nucleotides: 9. The CDR3 reads CASSDPGSGGTYNEQFF. The sequenced part of the CDR3 DNA is TGTGCCAGCAGTGATCCTGGGAGCGGGGGTACCTACAATGAG.

With regard to this clone: The read gets to within 3 residues of the CDR3 end, and the germline J gene fills in the rest. The chain couples TRBV20-1 to TRBJ1-1, with 7 bases that match TRBD1. The V gene end was trimmed by 3 bases and the J gene end by 1 base; junction bases not matched to a gene: 5. The CDR3 consists of 14 residues. The V gene's germline CDR1 is DFQATT and CDR2 SNEGSKA (reference sequence). The part of the CDR3 DNA that was read is TGCAGTGCTAGGGACTACAGGGGGAACACTGAA. Its protein product is CSARDYRGNTE. From start to end, the CDR3 is CSARDYRGNTEAFF.

Comments on this clone: From the germline J gene comes the end of the CDR3, since the read stops 3 residues before it. The gene calls are TRBV6-1 and TRBJ2-1; TRBD1 is a possible D gene (6 bases). V was trimmed by 3 bases and J by 6 bases, leaving 9 bases between them. The CDR3 extends over 13 amino acids. Germline CDR1 and CDR2: MNHNS and SASEGT. The CDR3 region is CASSEGAGNEQFF. The CDR3 bases that were read are TGTGCCAGCAGTGAGGGGGCTGGCAATGAG.

Concerning this clone itself: Sequencing ends 3 residues short of the CDR3 end; the germline J gene provides the rest. V is TRBV5-1 and J is TRBJ2-1, with 8 bases fitting TRBD2. This CDR3 contains 16 residues. V lost 0 bases, J lost 2 bases, and 4 bases stayed unmatched. The V gene's germline CDR1 is SGHRS and CDR2 YFSETQ. The CDR3 sequence is CASSLEGGGPYNEQFF. CDR3 bases read: TGCGCCAGCAGCTTGGAGGGCGGGGGGCCCTACAATGAG.

On this clone: With the read ending 3 residues before the CDR3 end, the germline J gene is used to fill in that end. V is TRBV19 and J is TRBJ1-4; maybe TRBD1 (6 bases). Trimming removed 6 bases from V and 4 bases from J, with 12 bases in between. The germline V gene has CDR1 LNHDA and CDR2 SQIVND (reference sequence). CDR3 length: 14 amino acids. Partial CDR3 DNA: TGTGCCAGTAGACGGACAGCGCTTAATGAAAAA. Translation: CASRRTALNEK. The whole CDR3 protein reads CASRRTALNEKLFF.

Of note for this clone: The read gets to within 3 residues of the CDR3 end, and the germline J gene fills in the rest. The gene calls are TRBV19 and TRBJ2-7; D may be TRBD2 (5 bases). This CDR3 spans 14 amino acids. V shed 3 bases and J shed 4 bases, with 13 bases lying between them. The germline V gene encodes CDR1 LNHDA and CDR2 SQIVND (reference sequence). CDR3 amino acids: CASSISLADYEQYF. The CDR3 bases that were read are TGTGCCAGTAGTATCTCTCTAGCAGATTACGAG.

To note about this clone: The read stops 3 residues short of the end of the CDR3; the missing end is completed from the germline J gene. The gene calls are TRBV13 and TRBJ2-7, with D possibly matching TRBD1 (6 bases). This CDR3 has 13 residues. Germline CDR1 and CDR2: PRHDT and FYEKMQ (reference sequence). Trimming shortened V by 7 bases and J by 3 bases, and 13 bases separated the two germline ends. The sequenced CDR3 bases are TGTGCCAGCAAACGGGACACTGGCTACGAG. Its protein product is CASKRDTGYE. The CDR3 in its entirety is CASKRDTGYEQYF.

Note on this clone: The observed sequence ends 3 residues before the CDR3 terminus, with the missing tail filled in from the germline J gene. The rearrangement joins TRBV29-1 to TRBJ2-7, with D perhaps matching TRBD1 (6 bases). Per the germline V gene, CDR1 is SQVTM and CDR2 is ANQGSEA. Trimming shortened V by 4 bases and J by 1 base, and 11 bases separated the two germline ends. The CDR3 runs 13 residues. The part of the CDR3 DNA that was read is TGCAGCGTTGGATCAGGGGTTTCCTACGAG. Translating it yields CSVGSGVSYE. The entire CDR3 sequence reads CSVGSGVSYEQYF.

About this clone itself: The read ends 3 residues before the CDR3 terminus; that terminus is restored from the germline J gene. This rearrangement joins TRBV19 to TRBJ1-2; 8 positions match TRBD1. V lost 3 bases and J lost 5; bases outside the gene matches: 17. CDR3 length: 18 amino acids. The germline V gene has CDR1 LNHDA and CDR2 SQIVND (reference sequence). The CDR3 here is CASSIPGTGRFGAYGYTF. The sequenced CDR3 bases are TGTGCCAGTAGTATTCCTGGGACAGGTCGGTTTGGGGCGTATGGC.